This T cell receptor (beta chain) was observed in a study of blood T cell repertoires in COVID-19 (dated by TCRdb to 2018 to 2021). Study-level background: Collaborator samples came from the United States, Italy and Spain and covered acute and convalescent phases of COVID-19. The material from the prospective study consisted of cDNA or gDNA derived from T cells, B-cell-depleted T cells, or PBMCs. The samples were drawn from the first 160 participants of the ongoing ImmuneRACE study and from about 1,200 subjects provided by 6 global collaborators. Where available, HLA class I and class II types were taken from metadata supplied by the sample provider and were not determined by assay-based typing. The repertoires were released in a freely available public database meant as a resource for research on the immune response to SARS-CoV-2. Deeply sampled blood TCRbeta repertoires from subjects exposed to, actively infected with, or recovered from COVID-19 were included in the dataset. Sample metadata almost always included a de-identified subject ID, COVID-19 status, age in years and sex.

Whole blood was collected in K2EDTA tubes by collaborating institutions according to the institutions' own protocols. Collaborator samples were shipped for TCRbeta analysis as frozen whole blood, isolated PBMCs, or DNA extracted from either sample type. Spanning cysteine to phenylalanine, the CDR3 consists of 15 amino acids. Only the CDR3 DNA is retained, 45 bases long and in frame from the first base. In the germline V gene, CDR1 corresponds to SGDLS and CDR2 to YYNGEE. Trimming takes 3 bases off V and 0 bases off J; junction bases not matched to a gene: 5. TCRbeta CDR3 regions were amplified from genomic DNA using the immunoSEQ Assay, a bias-controlled multiplex PCR. The study's processing was this. The number of nucleated cells in each sample was estimated from the amplification of reference gene primers within the assay. Sequence reads were collapsed and filtered to measure the absolute abundance of every unique TCRbeta CDR3 rearrangement. For each sample, productive Simpson clonality was calculated as the square root of Simpson's diversity index across productive rearrangements. TCRdb provides this immuneACCESS table in a form limited to in-frame rearrangements. Some clones are lacking; in checked studies, under half of them reflect an unresolved V gene, and why the rest are absent is not known. V and J calls and clone size are those listed in that table; D and trimming were worked out from the DNA. The sample table shows more than 95,000 clones, and around 84% are seen once. Clones ranked in the top ten supply 12% of the sample.

Regarding this clone: The specificity of this receptor is unknown. Base-call qualities are not available, and no considerably larger clone is one nucleotide away.

Overall results and qualifications from the work: How much clinical and demographic metadata was included differed by source and by participant, and the metadata was provided uncurated.

The receptor was derived from a human donor in a cohort sampled during active COVID-19. The sample taken for sequencing was peripheral blood. Here the chain combines TRBV9 and TRBJ1-2; TRBD1 lines up with 7 middle nucleotides. The CDR3 region has the sequence CASSARGQANYGYTF. The nucleotides are TGTGCCAGCAGCGCTAGGGGGCAAGCTAACTATGGCTACACCTTC.